The 22 T cell receptor beta chains below were found in one sample sequenced in a study of T cells in Graves' hyperthyroidism and ophthalmopathy. The source material, RNA transcripts, was used to amplify TCR beta CDR3 regions. TCR CDR3 underwent first-round RT-PCR with the HTBI primer set. One entry per CDR3 protein, called by TCRdb with MiXCR from the multiplex PCR reads. This repertoire shows hundreds of thousands of distinct CDR3 sequences, roughly 16% found once; its top ten account for around 3.9%. Sequencing was performed on blood. These receptors came from a woman aged 30 to 39 with Graves' hyperthyroidism.

A few counts support this clonotype. The chain uses TRBV5-1 and TRBJ2-1; 11 bases fit TRBD2. V lost 3 bases to trimming and J lost 4 bases; unmatched junction nucleotides: 9. CDR3 length equals 17 residues. Germline values: CDR1 SGHRS, CDR2 YFSETQ. DNA for the CDR3: TGCGCCAGCAGCTCGCACACCGGGACTAGCGGATACAATGAGCAGTTCTTC. Its protein is CASSSHTGTSGYNEQFF.

A note on this clonotype: This may stem from a read error, because a much larger clone lies one nucleotide away. This chain joins TRBV7-2 and TRBJ2-4; 9 bases align to TRBD1. CDR3 length: 14 residues. Germline-derived CDR1 and CDR2 are SGHTA and FQGNSA. CDR3 residues: CASSIRQGVNTQYF. The DNA of the CDR3 is TGTGCCAGCAGCATACGACAGGGGGTGAACACTCAGTACTTC.

The chain couples TRBV7-8 to TRBJ1-6, with D unclear. CDR1 and CDR2 (germline): SGHVS, FQNEAQ. This CDR3 has 17 residues. V was pared by 1 base and J by 9 bases, with 19 bases between. In DNA form, the CDR3 reads TGTGCCAGCAGCTTAGGGGCGCGGCAGGAGTTTGGTTCACCCCTCCACTTT. It encodes CASSLGARQEFGSPLHF.

A few counts support this clonotype. V usage is TRBV7-8 and J usage is TRBJ2-4, with unresolved D. V shed 1 base and J shed 4 bases, with 17 bases lying between them. CDR1 is SGHVS and CDR2 is FQNEAQ in the germline V gene. This CDR3 contains 17 residues. The CDR3, as DNA: TGTGCCAGCAGCTTAGGGTCTCAAAACGGCCCAAAAAACATTCAGTACTTC. Its translation is CASSLGSQNGPKNIQYF.

The V and J genes are TRBV19 and TRBJ1-5; perhaps TRBD1 as D (5 bases). The CDR3 is made up of 15 amino acids. The germline CDR1 and CDR2 sequences are LNHDA and SQIVND (reference sequence). The V end lost 4 bases, the J end lost 7 bases, and 17 bases lay between the germline ends. The CDR3 sequence is CASSKMRGWDQPQHF. CDR3 coding DNA: TGTGCCAGTAGTAAGATGCGGGGTTGGGACCAGCCCCAGCATTTT.

For this clonotype: It may be a read error: a sequence one base away is much more abundant. J is TRBJ1-1 and V is TRBV28, with TRBD1 as a possible D gene (6 bases). V lost 3 bases, J lost 1 base, and 12 bases lay in between. Germline CDR1 MDHEN, CDR2 SYDVKM. The CDR3 spans 15 residues. CDR3 sequence: CASSFAGGRNTEAFF. The CDR3 DNA follows: TGTGCCAGCAGTTTCGCTGGGGGGCGGAACACTGAAGCTTTCTTT. The whole variable domain, remainder taken from reference TRBV28 and TRBJ1-1, is DVKVTQSSRYLVKRTGEKVFLECVQDMDHENMFWYRQDPGLGLRLIYFSYDVKMKEKGDIPEGYSVSREKKERFSLILESASTNQTSMYLCASSFAGGRNTEAFFGQGTRLTVV.

This clonotype was picked up many times. This chain connects TRBV7-2 to TRBJ2-4, with D hard to call. There are 13 residues in the CDR3. From germline, CDR1 is SGHTA and CDR2 FQGNSA. Trimming took 4 bases from V and 2 from J, leaving 6 bases between them. The DNA of the CDR3 is TGTGCCAGCAGCTATCGACCCAAAAACATTCAGTACTTC. It specifies CASSYRPKNIQYF.

This clonotype was observed many times. The chain links TRBV27 to TRBJ2-7; D ambiguous. The germline gives CDR1 MNHEY, CDR2 SMNVEV (reference sequence). V was shortened by 1 base and J by 3 bases, with 22 bases between the two germline ends. This CDR3 is built from 18 residues. The CDR3 region has the DNA TGTGCCAGCAGTTTATTTTCCCCCCGGACCGTACCAGGCTACGAGCAGTACTTC. Amino acid sequence: CASSLFSPRTVPGYEQYF.

A remark on this clonotype: With a much larger clone just one base away, this may be a read error. This rearrangement joins TRBV6-1 to TRBJ2-1, with 9 bases aligning to TRBD2. Germline CDR1 reads MNHNS; CDR2 reads SASEGT. The CDR3 sequence is 15 residues long. CDR3 sequence (DNA): TGTGCCAGCAGTGGATATAGCGGGAGCGGGAATGGGCAGTTCTTC. Encoded protein: CASSGYSGSGNGQFF.

This clonotype was recorded a few times. The chain couples TRBV5-1 to TRBJ1-2, with 8 bases identical to TRBD1. CDR3 size: 14 residues. With 5 bases clipped from V and 2 bases from J, the junction kept 5 bases outside the gene matches. The germline V gene has CDR1 SGHRS and CDR2 YFSETQ. Here the CDR3 reads CASSPDRGNYGYTF. As DNA, the CDR3 is TGCGCCAGCAGTCCCGACAGGGGAAACTATGGCTACACCTTC.

This chain joins TRBV4-2 and TRBJ1-3; TRBD1 matches at 7 bases. V shed 2 bases, J shed 0 bases, and the junction held 4 bases outside the gene matches. Germline V CDR1 and CDR2: LGHNA, YNFKEQ. The CDR3 is 16 amino acids. In DNA, the CDR3 is TGTGCCAGCAGCCAATGGGACAGCCCCTCTGGAAACACCATATATTTT. Residues: CASSQWDSPSGNTIYF.

The sample holds many counts of this clonotype. V usage is TRBV7-3 and J usage is TRBJ2-5; 7 nucleotides agree with TRBD1. Per the germline V gene, CDR1 is SGHTA and CDR2 is FQGTGA. After removal of 5 bases from V and 5 bases from J, the junction contained 8 bases not matched to a gene. This CDR3 is 14 amino acids long. The DNA for the CDR3 is TGTGCCAGCAGCCGACAGGGATCGGGTGAGACCCAGTACTTC. It is translated as CASSRQGSGETQYF.

The table lists this clonotype with many counts. The chain links TRBV11-1 to TRBJ2-5, with D perhaps TRBD2 (5 bases). The germline V gene has CDR1 SGHAT and CDR2 FQDESV (reference sequence). CDR3 size: 15 residues. Trimming shortened V by 7 bases and J by 4 bases, and 19 bases separated the two germline ends. CDR3 protein: CASTPTAGGRETQYF. DNA of the CDR3: TGTGCCAGCACCCCGACCGCCGGAGGTCGAGAGACCCAGTACTTC.

This clonotype was observed many times. The chain recombines TRBV30 with TRBJ2-5; perhaps TRBD1 as D (5 bases). Trimming left V 7 bases short and J 2 bases short, with 17 bases between. CDR1 GTSNPN and CDR2 SVGIG come from the germline V gene (reference sequence). This CDR3 has 14 amino acids. CDR3 coding DNA: TGTGCCTCCTTCCTAATTACAGGACAAGAGACCCAGTACTTC. It specifies CASFLITGQETQYF.

This clonotype was counted many times. V gene TRBV2 combines with J gene TRBJ2-3; D uncertain. The V gene's germline CDR1 is SNHLY and CDR2 FYNNEI. Trimming took 3 bases from V and 4 from J, leaving 14 bases between them. The CDR3 is made up of 15 amino acids. DNA of the CDR3: TGTGCCAGCAGTGACCGCAGGTCGTTGGCAGATACGCAGTATTTT. It codes for CASSDRRSLADTQYF.

The chain uses TRBV6-5 and TRBJ1-1, with D possibly being TRBD1 (5 bases). CDR1 is MNHEY and CDR2 is SVGAGI in the germline V gene. V was shortened by 6 bases and J by 4 bases, with 18 bases between the two germline ends. The length of the CDR3 is 15 residues. CDR3 in DNA: TGTGCCAGCAGGATACCTCCAGGGAGGGGCACTGAAGCTTTCTTT. It encodes CASRIPPGRGTEAFF.

V usage is TRBV4-1 and J usage is TRBJ2-3, with a possible D match to TRBD2 (5 bases). CDR1 is MGHRA and CDR2 is YSYEKL in the germline V gene. The CDR3 spans 17 residues. V was trimmed by 4 bases and J by 4 bases, leaving 21 bases between them. As DNA, the CDR3 is TGCGCCAGCAGCCGCGACTACCGAGGACCCCCGGCAGATACGCAGTATTTT. It codes for CASSRDYRGPPADTQYF.

This clonotype has just a few counts. The chain employs TRBV6-1 and TRBJ1-3; D gene ambiguous. CDR1 is MNHNS and CDR2 is SASEGT in the germline V gene. The V and J ends lost 0 bases and 0 bases respectively, with 12 bases between them. This CDR3 comprises 17 residues. CDR3 sequence: CASSEAHSMSSGNTIYF. Written as DNA, the CDR3 is TGTGCCAGCAGTGAAGCGCACAGCATGAGCTCTGGAAACACCATATATTTT.

This clonotype was counted between two and nine times. CDR3 loop: CASTGLANTGELFF. The CDR3 DNA follows: TGTGCCAGCACGGGACTAGCGAACACCGGGGAGCTGTTTTTT. V is TRBV27 and J is TRBJ2-2; 8 bases are shared with TRBD2. The CDR3 spans 14 residues. Germline assignment: CDR1 MNHEY and CDR2 SMNVEV (reference sequence). V lost 7 bases to trimming and J lost 0 bases; unmatched junction nucleotides: 1.

This clonotype came up a few times. The V gene is TRBV28, the J gene TRBJ1-4; D may be TRBD1 (5 bases). Germline CDR1 reads MDHEN; CDR2 reads SYDVKM. Trimming stripped 8 bases from V and 13 bases from J, with 14 bases between. The CDR3 length is 11 residues. CDR3 residues: CASGPGTGLFF. In DNA, the CDR3 is TGTGCCAGCGGACCCGGGACGGGACTGTTTTTT. Filled out from reference TRBV28 and TRBJ1-4, the complete variable domain reads DVKVTQSSRYLVKRTGEKVFLECVQDMDHENMFWYRQDPGLGLRLIYFSYDVKMKEKGDIPEGYSVSREKKERFSLILESASTNQTSMYLCASGPGTGLFFGSGTQLSVL.

This clonotype showed up many times. The DNA for the CDR3 is TGTGCCAGCAGTGTAGTTAACACCGGGGAGCTGTTTTTT. It codes for CASSVVNTGELFF. The V gene is TRBV2, the J gene TRBJ2-2; D is undetermined. The germline V gene has CDR1 SNHLY and CDR2 FYNNEI. The CDR3 has 13 amino acids. V was cut by 4 bases and J by 2 bases, with 5 bases left in between.

This clonotype was seen only a few times. The DNA for the CDR3 is TGTGCCATCAGCGAAGGAGGACAGAATTATGGCTACACCTTC. Translated, it gives CAISEGGQNYGYTF. This chain joins TRBV10-3 and TRBJ1-2; maybe TRBD1 (6 bases). Germline loops: CDR1 ENHRY, CDR2 SYGVKD. This CDR3 has 14 residues. The ends were cut back, 6 bases at V and 5 bases at J, with 16 bases in the middle.